Below, 28 T cell receptor beta chains from the same sample are listed, as sequenced in a study of shared clonotypes between healthy human individuals. Generated by immunoSEQ multiplex PCR, the TCRdb table keeps only in-frame clones and is missing some. The table includes around 2.5 million clones, over 85% detected once. The source material was naive CD4+ T cells from PBMCs. Subset reported: CD45RA+ positively selected. The source of these receptors is a man younger than 35 in good health. Some clones in this sample may be carry-over from other donors' samples.

This chain uses TRBV7-9 with TRBJ2-7; no clear D gene. V was shortened by 1 base and J by 2 bases, with 9 bases between the two germline ends. The CDR3 extends over 14 amino acids. Germline loops: CDR1 SEHNR, CDR2 FQNEAQ (reference sequence). The chain's CDR3 is CASSLGDGPYEQYF. The CDR3 bases are TGTGCCAGCAGCTTAGGCGACGGACCCTACGAGCAGTACTTC.

The chain links TRBV5-1 to TRBJ2-7; D possibly corresponds to TRBD2 (6 bases). The CDR3 is 14 residues long. V was cut by 5 bases and J by 5 bases, with 17 bases left in between. Germline V gene sequence: CDR1 SGHRS, CDR2 YFSETQ. CDR3 in amino acids: CASRPGGALNEQYF. The CDR3, as DNA: TGCGCCAGCAGACCAGGAGGGGCTCTTAACGAGCAGTACTTC. Full variable domain (outside the CDR3, taken from reference TRBV5-1 and TRBJ2-7): KAGVTQTPRYLIKTRGQQVTLSCSPISGHRSVSWYQQTPGQGLQFLFEYFSETQRNKGNFPGRFSGRQFSNSRSEMNVSTLELGDSALYLCASRPGGALNEQYFGPGTRLTVT.

CDR3 in amino acids: CASSRDAKNTEAFF. In DNA, the CDR3 is TGTGCCAGCAGCAGAGACGCCAAGAACACTGAAGCTTTCTTT. The chain employs TRBV5-4 and TRBJ1-1, with D unclear. V lost 4 bases to trimming and J lost 1 base, with 11 bases between them. This CDR3 region has 14 residues. Germline loops: CDR1 SGHNT, CDR2 YYREEE (reference sequence).

V is TRBV6-4 and J is TRBJ2-1; D may be TRBD2 (6 bases). V gave up 6 bases and J gave up 2 bases, with 14 bases separating them. Per the germline V gene, CDR1 is MRHNA and CDR2 is SNTAGT. The CDR3 contains 15 residues. CDR3 protein: CASSGLAAPYNEQFF. The CDR3 DNA reads TGTGCCAGCAGCGGCTTAGCGGCTCCCTACAATGAGCAGTTCTTC.

The chain recombines TRBV10-3 with TRBJ2-7, with 7 bases that match TRBD1. This CDR3 has 16 amino acids. The V and J ends lost 0 bases and 2 bases, in that order; junction bases with no gene match: 7. Germline CDR1 reads ENHRY; CDR2 reads SYGVKD. The CDR3 loop reads CAISESIQGVAYEQYF. The DNA for the CDR3 is TGTGCCATCAGTGAGTCGATCCAGGGGGTGGCCTACGAGCAGTACTTC.

V and J are TRBV15 and TRBJ2-5; the match to TRBD2 covers 8 bases. The V gene's germline CDR1 is LNHNV and CDR2 YYDKDF (reference sequence). This CDR3 has 16 amino acids. With 5 bases clipped from V and 4 bases from J, the junction kept 12 bases outside the gene matches. CDR3 protein: CATSPRAGGVLETQYF. For the CDR3, the DNA is TGTGCCACCAGCCCCAGGGCGGGAGGAGTCCTAGAGACCCAGTACTTC.

This clone was found once. The chain recombines TRBV4-3 with TRBJ2-3, with D hard to call. Germline V gene lookup returns CDR1 LGHNA and CDR2 YSLEER. CDR3 length: 14 residues. V lost 2 bases, J lost 6 bases, and 12 bases lay in between. For the CDR3, the DNA is TGCGCCAGCAGCCAAAAACGGCGAGGTGATACGCAGTATTTT. Translation: CASSQKRRGDTQYF.

J is TRBJ1-5 and V is TRBV10-3, with D possibly being TRBD1 (6 bases). The germline V gene encodes CDR1 ENHRY and CDR2 SYGVKD. This CDR3 comprises 15 residues. Trimming cost V 10 bases and J 1 base, with 17 bases left between them. DNA for the CDR3: TGTGCCACATGTTCAGGGGTGAGGAGCAATCAGCCCCAGCATTTT. Its translation: CATCSGVRSNQPQHF.

The rearrangement links TRBV5-1 to TRBJ2-7; 7 bases agree with TRBD1. The ends lost 4 bases at V and 6 bases at J; junction bases unmatched: 13. The CDR3 contains 15 residues. Germline CDR1 and CDR2: SGHRS and YFSETQ. CDR3 in amino acids: CASSLTRDRAGEQYF. DNA for the CDR3: TGCGCCAGCAGCCTTACCCGAGACAGGGCGGGCGAGCAGTACTTC.

This chain links TRBV5-6 with TRBJ2-1; D may match TRBD1 or TRBD2 (7 bases each). CDR1 is SGHDT and CDR2 is YYEEEE in the germline V gene. The CDR3 covers 15 residues. V was trimmed by 2 bases and J by 7 bases, leaving 16 bases between them. Here the CDR3 DNA reads TGTGCCAGCAGCTTCAGGGGGGGACTCCATAATGAGCAGTTCTTC. This encodes CASSFRGGLHNEQFF.

Comments on this clone: Other DNA sequences of this sample code for an identical CDR3. CDR3 protein: CASSPQLMNTEAFF. For the CDR3, the DNA is TGTGCCAGCTCACCACAACTAATGAACACTGAAGCTTTCTTT. The rearrangement links TRBV18 to TRBJ1-1; D gene unclear. Deletions cut 1 base from V and 0 bases from J, with 6 bases between. Germline assignment: CDR1 KGHSH and CDR2 LQKENI. The CDR3 has 14 residues.

The rearrangement joins TRBV7-2 to TRBJ2-7, with D uncertain. V dropped 5 bases and J dropped 4 bases, with 30 bases sitting between them. The CDR3 has 19 amino acids. Germline lookup yields CDR1 SGHTA and CDR2 FQGNSA. The CDR3 region is CASSQQTHSSAIPFYEQYF. In DNA, the CDR3 is TGTGCCAGCAGCCAACAAACTCACTCCTCGGCAATTCCCTTTTACGAGCAGTACTTC.

The rearrangement links TRBV15 to TRBJ1-4, with D perhaps TRBD1 (6 bases). V was cut by 0 bases and J by 2 bases, with 7 bases left in between. In germline, CDR1 is LNHNV, CDR2 YYDKDF (reference sequence). The CDR3 covers 15 residues. CDR3 nucleotide sequence: TGTGCCACCAGCAGAGAAGGGGGGACTAATGAAAAACTGTTTTTT. This translates into CATSREGGTNEKLFF.

The rearrangement joins TRBV11-3 to TRBJ1-1, with 10 bases fitting TRBD1. The V gene end was trimmed by 1 base and the J gene end by 4 bases; junction bases not matched to a gene: 3. Germline CDR1 reads SGHNT; CDR2 reads YENEEA. The CDR3 is 15 residues long. The DNA for the CDR3 is TGTGCCAGCAGCTTAGGTGGGACAGGGGCCACTGAAGCTTTCTTT. Its translation: CASSLGGTGATEAFF.

The gene calls are TRBV5-1 and TRBJ2-7; D is uncertain. Germline loops: CDR1 SGHRS, CDR2 YFSETQ. Trimming removed 1 base from V and 3 bases from J, with 11 bases in between. This CDR3 spans 14 amino acids. The CDR3 reads CASSLIGEGYEQYF. The CDR3 DNA is TGCGCCAGCAGCTTGATTGGGGAAGGCTACGAGCAGTACTTC.

This chain links TRBV11-2 with TRBJ1-1, with 9 positions matching TRBD1. Germline CDR1 and CDR2: SGHAT and FQNNGV. The CDR3 has 15 amino acids. The J segment lost 3 bases and the V segment lost 5 bases, leaving 7 bases of the junction unmatched. The CDR3 loop is CASSPWTGEDTEAFF. CDR3 nucleotide sequence: TGTGCCAGCAGCCCCTGGACAGGGGAAGACACTGAAGCTTTCTTT.

The chain couples TRBV6-5 to TRBJ2-1, with a tentative D call TRBD2 (6 bases). CDR1 is MNHEY and CDR2 is SVGAGI in the germline V gene. The CDR3 length is 15 residues. V was pared by 10 bases and J by 1 base, with 17 bases between. The CDR3 DNA follows: TGTGCCATCGCCGTCGGGAGTTTTTCCTACAATGAGCAGTTCTTC. Translation: CAIAVGSFSYNEQFF.

The chain employs TRBV4-3 and TRBJ2-7; 7 bases are a match to TRBD1. The germline V gene has CDR1 LGHNA and CDR2 YSLEER. Trimming cost V 1 base and J 2 bases; bases outside gene matches: 8. The CDR3 is 16 residues long. The CDR3 region is CASSQADRVEAYEQYF. The CDR3 region has the DNA TGCGCCAGCAGCCAAGCCGACAGGGTAGAGGCCTACGAGCAGTACTTC.

The rearrangement uses TRBV7-9 and TRBJ1-1; D remains unclear. The CDR3 loop spans 13 amino acids. Between the trimmed V and J ends, which lost 5 bases and 5 bases, there was a span of 12 bases. Germline V gives CDR1 SEHNR, CDR2 FQNEAQ (reference sequence). The CDR3 region is CASSREVGTEAFF. CDR3 nucleotides: TGTGCCAGCAGCCGCGAAGTTGGGACTGAAGCTTTCTTT.

This clone was picked up one time. V usage is TRBV4-2 and J usage is TRBJ2-1; 11 bases are a match to TRBD2. Germline trimming cut 4 bases from V and 1 base from J; bases unmatched to any gene: 6. The CDR3 has 17 amino acids. Per germline, CDR1 LGHNA and CDR2 YNFKEQ. CDR3 nucleotides: TGTGCCAGCAGCCCCTTAGCGGGAGGGATTTCCTACAATGAGCAGTTCTTC. This translates into CASSPLAGGISYNEQFF.

J is TRBJ2-7 and V is TRBV6-5, with D unclear. The CDR3 loop spans 15 amino acids. CDR1 is MNHEY and CDR2 is SVGAGI in the germline V gene. V dropped 2 bases and J dropped 3 bases, with 14 bases sitting between them. For the CDR3, the DNA is TGTGCCAGCAGTTACCAGATGGAAGTAATCTACGAGCAGTACTTC. Translation: CASSYQMEVIYEQYF.

J is TRBJ2-5 and V is TRBV5-1; tentative D call: TRBD2 (5 bases). Trimming took off 3 bases at V and 0 bases at J, with 12 bases between the two ends. The CDR3 covers 15 residues. CDR1 SGHRS and CDR2 YFSETQ come from the germline V gene. This CDR3 reads CASSSNVDYQETQYF. The CDR3 DNA reads TGCGCCAGCAGCTCGAACGTGGACTACCAAGAGACCCAGTACTTC.

J is TRBJ2-3 and V is TRBV10-3, with TRBD1 identical over 9 bases. Germline values: CDR1 ENHRY, CDR2 SYGVKD. The CDR3 loop spans 15 amino acids. The V and J ends lost 7 bases and 0 bases, in that order; junction bases with no gene match: 5. CDR3 nucleotides: TGTGCCATCAAAAAAGGACAGGGGAGCACAGATACGCAGTATTTT. This gives the protein CAIKKGQGSTDTQYF.

This chain joins TRBV28 and TRBJ1-5; 10 bases are a match to TRBD1. Germline assignment: CDR1 MDHEN and CDR2 SYDVKM. The junction had 7 bases not matched to a gene; V was cut back by 7 bases and J by 7 bases. The CDR3 totals 14 residues. CDR3: CASKTGQGNQPQHF. The DNA for the CDR3 is TGTGCCAGCAAAACGGGACAGGGGAACCAGCCCCAGCATTTT.

The chain has TRBV7-9 and TRBJ2-2, with D perhaps matching TRBD1 (6 bases). The CDR3 contains 15 residues. The germline V and J ends were trimmed by 5 bases and 5 bases, with 15 bases remaining between them. Germline V CDR1 and CDR2: SEHNR, FQNEAQ (reference sequence). The CDR3: CASSLTGWETGELFF. The DNA of the CDR3 is TGTGCCAGCAGCCTCACAGGGTGGGAAACCGGGGAGCTGTTTTTT.

The V and J genes are TRBV9 and TRBJ2-1, with D hard to call. The CDR3 consists of 13 residues. Germline assignment: CDR1 SGDLS and CDR2 YYNGEE. Trimming removed 4 bases from V and 3 bases from J, with 8 bases in between. The CDR3 nucleotides are TGTGCCAGCAGCCTAATAGACTACAATGAGCAGTTCTTC. Amino acids: CASSLIDYNEQFF.

The CDR3 nucleotides read TGTGCCAGCAGTCCGAGTTTTGGGAGTACCTACGAGCAGTACTTC. This translates into CASSPSFGSTYEQYF. The rearrangement links TRBV6-5 to TRBJ2-7; D is possibly TRBD2 (5 bases). V lost 5 bases and J 2 bases, leaving 16 bases between the germline ends. Germline CDR1 reads MNHEY; CDR2 reads SVGAGI. The CDR3 runs 15 residues.

Notes on this clone: Other DNA variants within this sample encode the same CDR3. The gene calls are TRBV7-2 and TRBJ1-1; 7 bases align to TRBD1. Unmatched junction bases numbered 8, after V lost 5 bases and J lost 5 bases. Germline CDR1 reads SGHTA; CDR2 reads FQGNSA. This CDR3 spans 14 amino acids. The CDR3 reads CASSPRTGGTEAFF. For the CDR3, the DNA is TGTGCCAGCAGCCCCCGGACAGGAGGGACTGAAGCTTTCTTT.